The following is a T cell receptor beta chain sequence with its context. The sample belongs to a study of CD8 T cells in Susac syndrome. The CDR3 is 16 residues long. CDR1 MDHEN and CDR2 SYDVKM come from the germline V gene. V shed 5 bases and J shed 3 bases, with 19 bases lying between them. Random hexamers were used to reverse transcribe the RNA input (0.5 to 1 ug). TCRdb redid the calling of the immunoSEQ multiplex PCR reads with MiXCR, one entry per CDR3 protein. Of about 300,000 distinct CDR3 sequences detected, over 75% appear once; the ten largest clones hold 0.2% to 0.25%. This chain joins TRBV28 and TRBJ1-1; a weak D match, TRBD1 (5 bases). This sequence was found in a human donor with multiple sclerosis. Material: CD8+ T cells from PBMCs. CDR3 DNA: TGTGCCAGCAGTCGTGACAGCACGATTGAATACACTGAAGCTTTCTTT. This gives the protein CASSRDSTIEYTEAFF.